This is a list of T cell receptor beta chains from one sample in a study of T cell responses to AZD1222 COVID-19 vaccine. The protocol was immunoSEQ multiplex PCR, while the TCRdb copy is restricted to in-frame clones and leaves out a portion. Among 95,000 to 100,000 clones listed, about nine tenths were seen once. Source: peripheral blood, taken 28 days after the second AZD1222 dose. These TCRs come from an adult who received the AZD1222 COVID-19 vaccine. Each CDR3 is given with its conserved first and last residue. D genes are given only for firm matches. Rows give clone size only sometimes, using once, few, many, or a class for an expanded clone.

j_call,v_call,clone_size,d_call,cdr3_nt,cdr3_aa
TRBJ1-4,TRBV11-2,-,-,TGTGCCAGCAGCTTAGTTTCAGGGGCAACTAATGAAAAACTGTTTTTT,CASSLVSGATNEKLFF
TRBJ1-6,TRBV28,-,-,TGTGCCAGCAGCCTCCCCGGGGGAGGGAATTCACCCCTCCACTTT,CASSLPGGGNSPLHF
TRBJ1-6,TRBV3-1/TRBV3-2,-,TRBD1,TGTGCCAGCAGCCGGGGACAGGGGGCGTATAATTCACCCCTCCACTTT,CASSRGQGAYNSPLHF
TRBJ2-1,TRBV27,once,TRBD2,TGTGCCAGCAGCCCGGGACTAGCGGGAGTCAATGAGCAGTTCTTC,CASSPGLAGVNEQFF
TRBJ1-1,TRBV6-5,-,-,TGTGCCAGCACCCTCGAGGGGTCAGTTACTGAAGCTTTCTTT,CASTLEGSVTEAFF
TRBJ2-7,TRBV9,-,-,TGTGCCAGCAGCGCCGGGACAATCGTCTACGAGCAGTACTTC,CASSAGTIVYEQYF
TRBJ1-5,TRBV6-5,-,-,TGTGCCAGCAGTTCCCATACAAAGTCACCGCATCAGCCCCAGCATTTT,CASSSHTKSPHQPQHF
TRBJ2-3,TRBV6-5,-,-,TGTGCCAGCGAGGCGGCAGATACGCAGTATTTT,CASEAADTQYF
TRBJ2-1,TRBV28,-,-,TGTGCCAGCAGTTCGCCACTTCACTTTGAGCAGTTCTTC,CASSSPLHFEQFF
TRBJ2-7,TRBV27,-,-,TGTGCCAGCAGTTTAGGTGCGCAGGGCTACGAGCAGTACTTC,CASSLGAQGYEQYF
TRBJ1-1,TRBV9,-,TRBD1,TGTGCCAGCAGCCAAAGGACAGGGGGCGACACTGAAGCTTTCTTT,CASSQRTGGDTEAFF